This TCR beta chain was identified during a study of CD8+ T cells in alopecia areata. At the level of the study: Treated patients received oral tofacitinib, 5 to 10 mg twice daily. Tofacitinib exposure lasted 6 to 18 months, followed by 6 months off drug.

In each case, RNA was isolated and then reverse transcribed into cDNA as the sequencing template. Here immunoSEQ multiplex PCR was the method, and the copy in TCRdb shows in-frame clones only, minus some. The sample lists fewer than 100,000 clones; roughly two thirds were seen once. Specified treatment: oral pan-JAK inhibitor, 5-10 mg twice daily. Separation by sorting yielded CD4+ and CD8+ T cells from PBMCs. Concerning this clone itself: Its cognate antigen is unknown.

Germline V gene data show CDR1 as MGHRA and CDR2 as YSYEKL. V lost 2 bases and J 0 bases, leaving 11 bases between the germline ends. This CDR3 has 16 amino acids. Findings and limits, study-wide: Scalp clonality dropped significantly under tofacitinib, as did expanded CD8+ top-100 clones.

This chain links TRBV4-1 with TRBJ2-1; the D is unclear. The source of this sequence is a human donor with alopecia areata. The sample here was CD8+ T cells sorted from blood, taken at week 4, from a patient treated with tofacitinib. Written as DNA, the CDR3 is TGCGCCAGCAGCCAATTGGGTGGATCCTCCTACAATGAGCAGTTCTTC. This sequence encodes CASSQLGGSSYNEQFF.